This TCR beta chain was documented in a study of T cell repertoires in cytomegalovirus infection. In the study overall: Public TCR beta signatures provided an indication of both CMV infection and a matching HLA type.

Worth noting for this clonotype: Antigen specificity is unknown.

Study observations and caveats: Totalled public TCR beta family frequency picked out people who carried CMV plus the relevant HLA.

V was pared by 5 bases and J by 0 bases, with 5 bases of the junction left unmatched. From germline, CDR1 is MNHEY and CDR2 SVGAGI. This CDR3 has 16 amino acids. In TCRdb, the reads were re-called with MiXCR into one record per CDR3 protein. The table has hundreds of thousands of distinct CDR3 sequences, approximately 31% seen once. This clonotype originated in a human donor in good health (CMV status not recorded). Some clones in this sample may be carry-over from other donors' samples. The V call is TRBV6-5, the J call TRBJ2-1; 9 positions match TRBD2. This sample comprised cultured CD8+ T cells from PBMCs, obtained from culture after CMV antigen stimulation. DNA for the CDR3: TGTGCCAGCAGTATGCCGGGACTAGCCTCCTACAATGAGCAGTTCTTC. Amino acids: CASSMPGLASYNEQFF.